The clone carrying this TCR beta chain was seen only a few times. This CDR3 is built from 13 residues. Unmatched junction bases numbered 7, after V lost 6 bases and J lost 3 bases. CDR1 SQVTM and CDR2 ANQGSEA come from the germline V gene. Caucasian adults living in Nashville, Tennessee, provided all samples. This entry comes from a study of shared clonotypes between healthy human individuals. The data were produced by immunoSEQ multiplex PCR, yet TCRdb's version contains in-frame clones alone and is incomplete. The table shows 2 million to 2.5 million clones, with about nine tenths occurring only once.

V usage is TRBV29-1 and J usage is TRBJ1-1, with 7 nucleotides matching TRBD1. The sequence was obtained from a young man in good health. Some clones in this sample may be carry-over from other donors' samples. Sample: naive CD4+ T cells from PBMCs. Sample subset: CD45RA+ positively selected. The CDR3 here is CSVVDRVYTEAFF. CDR3 in DNA: TGCAGCGTCGTCGACAGGGTCTACACTGAAGCTTTCTTT.